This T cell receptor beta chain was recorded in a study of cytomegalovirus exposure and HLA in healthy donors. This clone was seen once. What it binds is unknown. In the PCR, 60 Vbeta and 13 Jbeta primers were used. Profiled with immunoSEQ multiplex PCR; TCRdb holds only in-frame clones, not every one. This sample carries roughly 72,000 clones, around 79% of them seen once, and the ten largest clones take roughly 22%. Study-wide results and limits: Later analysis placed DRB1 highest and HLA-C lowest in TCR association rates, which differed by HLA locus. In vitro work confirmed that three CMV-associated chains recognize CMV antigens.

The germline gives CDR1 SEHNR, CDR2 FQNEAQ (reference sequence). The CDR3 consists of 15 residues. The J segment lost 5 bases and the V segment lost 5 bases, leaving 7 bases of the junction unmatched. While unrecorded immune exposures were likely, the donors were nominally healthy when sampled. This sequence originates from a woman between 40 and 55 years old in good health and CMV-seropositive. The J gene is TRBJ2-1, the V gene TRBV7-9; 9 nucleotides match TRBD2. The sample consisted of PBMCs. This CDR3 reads CASSTRLAANNEQFF. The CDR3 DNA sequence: TGTGCCAGCAGCACCCGACTAGCGGCGAACAATGAGCAGTTCTTC.